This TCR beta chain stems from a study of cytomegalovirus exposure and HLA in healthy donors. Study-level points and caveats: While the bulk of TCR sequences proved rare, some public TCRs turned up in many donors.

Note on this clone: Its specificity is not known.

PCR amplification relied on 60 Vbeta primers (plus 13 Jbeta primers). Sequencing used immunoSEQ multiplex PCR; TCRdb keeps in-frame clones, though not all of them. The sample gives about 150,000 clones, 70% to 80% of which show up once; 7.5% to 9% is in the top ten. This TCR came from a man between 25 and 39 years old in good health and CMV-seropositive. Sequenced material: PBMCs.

The CDR3: CASSSKGLAGGAETQYF. The CDR3, as DNA: TGTGCCAGCAGCTCAAAGGGACTAGCGGGGGGTGCAGAGACCCAGTACTTC. This chain connects TRBV5-4 to TRBJ2-5; TRBD2 agrees at 15 bases. In germline, CDR1 is SGHNT, CDR2 YYREEE (reference sequence). This CDR3 comprises 17 residues. V lost 3 bases and J lost 4; bases outside the gene matches: 7. The full variable domain, with the rest looked up from reference TRBV5-4 and TRBJ2-5, is ETGVTQSPTHLIKTRGQQVTLRCSSQSGHNTVSWYQQALGQGPQFIFQYYREEENGRGNFPPRFSGLQFPNYSSELNVNALELDDSALYLCASSSKGLAGGAETQYFGPGTRLLVL.